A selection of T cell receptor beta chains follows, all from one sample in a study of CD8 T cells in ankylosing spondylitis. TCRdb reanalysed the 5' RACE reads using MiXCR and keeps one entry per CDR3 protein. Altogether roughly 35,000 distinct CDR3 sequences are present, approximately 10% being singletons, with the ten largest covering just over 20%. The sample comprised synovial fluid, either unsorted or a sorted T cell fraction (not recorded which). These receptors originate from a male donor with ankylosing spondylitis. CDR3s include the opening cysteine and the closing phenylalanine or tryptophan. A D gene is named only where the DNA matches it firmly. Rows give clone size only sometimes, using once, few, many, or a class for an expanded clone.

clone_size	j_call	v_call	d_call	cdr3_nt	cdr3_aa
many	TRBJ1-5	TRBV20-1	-	TGCAGTGCTAGGAGGGGGGCGGATCAGCCCCAGCATTTT	CSARRGADQPQHF
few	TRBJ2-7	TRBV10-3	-	TGTGCCAGTCAGGGTTACTACGAGCAGTACTTC	CASQGYYEQYF
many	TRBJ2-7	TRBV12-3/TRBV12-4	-	TGTGCCAGCAGTGCCGCGGACGGGACCTCCTACGAGCAGTACTTC	CASSAADGTSYEQYF
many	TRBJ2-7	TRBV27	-	TGTGCCAGCAGTTTTGGTTCAAGGGCTACATGGGAGCAGTACTTC	CASSFGSRATWEQYF
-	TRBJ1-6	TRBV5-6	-	TGTGCCAGCAGCTTGCCGCGCGGAAATTCACCCCTCCACTTT	CASSLPRGNSPLHF
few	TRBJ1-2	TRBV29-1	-	TGCAGCGTTGTTTTGGTTACGAGCGTTGGCTACACCTTC	CSVVLVTSVGYTF
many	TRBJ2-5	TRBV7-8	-	TGTGCCAGCAGCTTAGGCGGTTTCGAGTCCCAGGGTGTGGAGACCCAGTACTTC	CASSLGGFESQGVETQYF
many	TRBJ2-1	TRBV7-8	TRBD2	TGTGCCAGCAGGTCAGCGGGAGGGGCCTACTCCTACAATGAGCAGTTCTTC	CASRSAGGAYSYNEQFF
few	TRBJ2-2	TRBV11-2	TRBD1	TGTGCCAGCAGCTTGATACCGACAGGGAGCACCGGGGAGCTGTTTTTT	CASSLIPTGSTGELFF
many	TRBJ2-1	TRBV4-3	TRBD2	TGCGCCAGCAGCCGCCGAGCGGGGGGAGCGGGAGGTGGAAATGAGCAGTTCTTC	CASSRRAGGAGGGNEQFF
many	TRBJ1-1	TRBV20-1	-	TGCAGTGCTCGGACTACAGGAATCACTGAAGCTTTCTTT	CSARTTGITEAFF
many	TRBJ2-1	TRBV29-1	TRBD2	TGCAGCGTTGTGTGGGCGGGAGAAGGGAGCTCCTACAATGAGCAGTTCTTC	CSVVWAGEGSSYNEQFF
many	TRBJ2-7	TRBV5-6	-	TGTGCCAGCAGCTTTGGGACCGGACTACTGGGCGGGCAGTACTTC	CASSFGTGLLGGQYF
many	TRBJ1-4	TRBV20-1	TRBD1	TGCAGTGCTAGAGACCCGGACAGGGTTCGAACTAATGAAAAACTGTTTTTT	CSARDPDRVRTNEKLFF
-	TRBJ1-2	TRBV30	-	TGTGCCTGGGCCGCTGGGGGCGGTGGCTACACCTTC	CAWAAGGGGYTF
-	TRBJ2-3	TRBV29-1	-	TGCAGCGTTGAAGACGTAGATACGCAGTATTTT	CSVEDVDTQYF
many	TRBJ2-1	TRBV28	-	TGTGCCAGCAGACTGGGGTCTCTTCTCGACAATGAGCAGTTCTTC	CASRLGSLLDNEQFF
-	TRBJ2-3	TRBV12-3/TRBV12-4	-	TGTGCCAGCAGTCGAACTTCCGAGTCAAGCACAGATACGCAGTATTTT	CASSRTSESSTDTQYF
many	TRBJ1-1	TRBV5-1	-	TGCGCCAGCAGCTTAAACGGAGGGGCTGAAGCTTTCTTT	CASSLNGGAEAFF
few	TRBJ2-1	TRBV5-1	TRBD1	TGCGCCAGCGCGCGGGACAGGGGCGGGGGGAATGAGCAGTTCTTC	CASARDRGGGNEQFF
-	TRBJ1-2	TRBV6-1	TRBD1	TGTGCCAGCAGTGGGGGACAGGGGACCTATGGCTACACCTTC	CASSGGQGTYGYTF
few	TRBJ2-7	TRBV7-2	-	TGTGCCAGCAGCGCACCGGGTTACGAGCAGTACTTC	CASSAPGYEQYF
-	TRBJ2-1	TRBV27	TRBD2	TGTGCCAGCAGTTTAAGTAGCGGGAGGGTTGTTGAGCAGTTCTTC	CASSLSSGRVVEQFF
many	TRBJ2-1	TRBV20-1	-	TGCAGTGTTAGAGATATCGGAATAGCGGACTACAATGAGCAGTTCTTC	CSVRDIGIADYNEQFF
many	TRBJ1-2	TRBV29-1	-	TGCAGCGTTGAAGATCAGGACCAGAACTATGGCTACACCTTC	CSVEDQDQNYGYTF
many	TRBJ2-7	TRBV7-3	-	TGTGCCAGCAGCTTAGCCCCCGACTCCTACGAGCAGTACTTC	CASSLAPDSYEQYF
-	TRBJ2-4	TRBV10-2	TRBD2	TGCGCCAGCAGTGAGTCCCCCCTAGCGGAAGCCAAAAACATTCAGTACTTC	CASSESPLAEAKNIQYF
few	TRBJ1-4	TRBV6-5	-	TGTGCCAGCAGTTACAGTAGGCAGGGCCGTGCAACTAATGAAAAACTGTTTTTT	CASSYSRQGRATNEKLFF
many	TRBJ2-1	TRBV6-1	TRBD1	TGTGCCAGCAGTCCAGGGGGACCCAACAATGAGCAGTTCTTC	CASSPGGPNNEQFF